The 22 T cell receptor beta chains given below trace back to one sample, sequenced in a study of CD8+CD57+ T cells in acquired aplastic anemia. CDR3 and TCR beta VDJ profiling relied on a genomic DNA template. In TCRdb, the reads were re-called with MiXCR into one record per CDR3 protein. This sample has 200,000 to 250,000 distinct CDR3 sequences, with roughly two thirds found just once. Patients included in sequencing had previously demonstrated CD8+CD57+ cell expansion by flow cytometry. Input material: sorted CD4+, CD8+, or CD8+CD57+ T cells (not recorded which) from PBMCs. The receptors come from a human donor with aplastic anemia.

J is TRBJ1-2 and V is TRBV2; the D gene is possibly TRBD1 (6 bases). The CDR3 runs 14 residues. V lost 3 bases and J 7 bases, leaving 15 bases between the germline ends. CDR1 and CDR2 from the germline V gene are SNHLY and FYNNEI. The DNA for the CDR3 is TGTGCCAGCAGTGAGGCGGCAGGGGCAGGTGGCTACACCTTC. It translates to CASSEAAGAGGYTF.

The chain links TRBV7-6 to TRBJ2-3; D gene ambiguous. V was pared by 4 bases and J by 0 bases, with 8 bases between. Germline values: CDR1 SGHVS, CDR2 FNYEAQ. The CDR3 extends over 14 amino acids. CDR3 sequence reads: CASSSEPSTDTQYF. The CDR3 region has the DNA TGTGCCAGCAGCTCGGAGCCGAGCACAGATACGCAGTATTTT.

V is TRBV20-1 and J is TRBJ2-3; perhaps TRBD1 as D (5 bases). Trimming stripped 3 bases from V and 4 bases from J, with 11 bases between. The CDR3 contains 13 residues. CDR1 and CDR2 from the germline V gene are DFQATT and SNEGSKA (reference sequence). The CDR3 loop is CSASLLGPDTQYF. Here the CDR3 DNA reads TGCAGTGCTAGTCTCCTGGGGCCAGATACGCAGTATTTT.

This clonotype is a singleton in its sample. This chain connects TRBV9 to TRBJ1-2; perhaps TRBD1 as D (5 bases). The V end was cut by 4 bases, the J end by 7 bases, with 20 bases between. This CDR3 region has 15 residues. Germline lookup yields CDR1 SGDLS and CDR2 YYNGEE. CDR3 region: CASSRGSGLGVGYTF. The CDR3 DNA reads as TGTGCCAGCAGCCGCGGATCCGGGTTGGGGGTTGGCTACACCTTC.

About this clonotype itself: Relative to the germline gene, one junction end is altered; a read error may explain this. The V gene is TRBV7-3, the J gene TRBJ1-6; unclear D gene. This CDR3 is 13 amino acids long. Germline-derived CDR1 and CDR2 are SGHTA and FQGTGA. The CDR3 sequence: CASSLGSGRPPHF. DNA of the CDR3: TGTGCCAGCAGCTTAGGATCAGGAAGACCCCCCCACTTT.

The rearrangement links TRBV7-9 to TRBJ1-6; a possible D gene is TRBD1 (5 bases). V lost 9 bases to trimming and J lost 6 bases, with 9 bases between them. Germline V gives CDR1 SEHNR, CDR2 FQNEAQ (reference sequence). This CDR3 spans 12 amino acids. The CDR3 loop is CASHDSNSPLHF. For the CDR3, the DNA is TGTGCCAGTCATGACAGTAATTCACCCCTCCACTTT.

This clonotype was detected a few times. The chain links TRBV10-3 to TRBJ2-3, with TRBD2 matching 16 bases. With V trimmed by 3 bases and J by 3 bases, 3 bases remained unmatched. The CDR3 sequence is 17 residues long. Per the germline V gene, CDR1 is ENHRY and CDR2 is SYGVKD. This CDR3 is CAISDLGLAGGTDTQYF. Here the CDR3 DNA reads TGTGCCATCAGTGATTTGGGACTAGCGGGAGGGACAGATACGCAGTATTTT.

The J gene is TRBJ2-7, the V gene TRBV7-9; a possible D gene is TRBD2 (6 bases). Germline CDR1 reads SEHNR; CDR2 reads FQNEAQ (reference sequence). V lost 3 bases and J lost 6, with 12 bases in between. CDR3 length: 13 residues. CDR3 amino acids: CASSFGTDAEQYF. The CDR3 DNA is TGTGCCAGCAGCTTCGGGACTGACGCCGAGCAGTACTTC.

V gene TRBV20-1 combines with J gene TRBJ2-5; TRBD1 matches 7 bases. The V and J ends lost 4 bases and 2 bases, in that order; junction bases with no gene match: 4. Germline V gene lookup returns CDR1 DFQATT and CDR2 SNEGSKA (reference sequence). This CDR3 has 13 residues. Here the CDR3 DNA reads TGCAGTGCTATAGTCAGGGGGCAAGAGACCCAGTACTTC. Protein sequence: CSAIVRGQETQYF.

The V and J genes are TRBV29-1 and TRBJ2-3; maybe TRBD1 (6 bases). The germline V gene has CDR1 SQVTM and CDR2 ANQGSEA. The CDR3 runs to 13 residues. V dropped 4 bases and J dropped 2 bases, with 10 bases sitting between them. CDR3 nucleotide sequence: TGCAGCGTTGTGGTGGGGGCCACAGATACGCAGTATTTT. Protein: CSVVVGATDTQYF.

The rearrangement links TRBV20-1 to TRBJ2-7, with D tentatively TRBD2 (5 bases). V lost 3 bases and J 6 bases, leaving 12 bases between the germline ends. This CDR3 is built from 12 residues. Germline CDR1 DFQATT, CDR2 SNEGSKA (reference sequence). The chain's CDR3 is CSARVWEREQYF. The CDR3 DNA reads as TGCAGTGCTAGGGTTTGGGAGCGCGAGCAGTACTTC.

The chain combines TRBV24-1 with TRBJ2-1; D is unresolved. The CDR3 has 13 residues. Germline values: CDR1 KGHDR, CDR2 SFDVKD. V was trimmed by 5 bases and J by 1 base, leaving 5 bases between them. CDR3 sequence (DNA): TGTGCCACCAGTGCCGGGTCCTACAATGAGCAGTTCTTC. Translated, it gives CATSAGSYNEQFF.

This clonotype was recorded only once. The rearrangement joins TRBV7-9 to TRBJ2-7; 11 nucleotides align to TRBD1. Unmatched junction bases numbered 5, after V lost 4 bases and J lost 3 bases. This CDR3 contains 15 residues. Looked up from germline, CDR1 is SEHNR and CDR2 is FQNEAQ (reference sequence). DNA for the CDR3: TGTGCCAGCAGCTCCCATGGGACAGGGGGCTACGAGCAGTACTTC. This translates into CASSSHGTGGYEQYF.

To note about this clonotype: The CDR3 end shows no conserved phenylalanine or tryptophan, and so a read error is likely. The chain has TRBV10-2 and TRBJ2-7; D call uncertain. The CDR3 consists of 12 residues. Trimming pared 5 bases from V and 4 bases from J, leaving 9 bases between. CDR1 and CDR2 (germline): WSHSY, SAAADI. The CDR3 nucleotides read TGCGCCAGCAGTCGGTTGGGATACGAGCAGTACCTC. The encoded protein is CASSRLGYEQYL.

The table lists this clonotype with many counts. This chain uses TRBV5-1 with TRBJ2-1, with 9 bases matching TRBD2. V trimming: 0 bases; J trimming: 6 bases; junction bases outside the gene matches: 1. Germline V CDR1 and CDR2: SGHRS, YFSETQ. The CDR3 consists of 14 residues. This chain's CDR3 is CASSLGGGANEQFF. The CDR3 nucleotides read TGCGCCAGCAGCTTGGGCGGGGGGGCCAATGAGCAGTTCTTC.

The chain has TRBV7-8 and TRBJ2-1; D is unclear. Germline V lookup: CDR1 SGHVS, CDR2 FQNEAQ. The CDR3 is 11 residues long. The V end lost 5 bases, the J end lost 6 bases, and 5 bases lay between the germline ends. CDR3 nucleotide sequence: TGTGCCAGCAGCCTCCCCAATGAGCAGTTCTTC. Its translation is CASSLPNEQFF.

This chain uses TRBV14 with TRBJ2-1; 8 bases are a match to TRBD2. Germline values: CDR1 SGHDN, CDR2 FVKESK. The trim removed 5 bases at V and 10 bases at J, leaving 7 bases unmatched. CDR3 length equals 13 residues. The CDR3 coding sequence is TGTGCCAGCAGCGTCCCGGGACTAGGGGAGCAGTTCTTC. Amino acids: CASSVPGLGEQFF.

This clonotype was recorded once. The chain couples TRBV5-1 to TRBJ1-4; TRBD2 aligns across 13 bases. The closer fit of TRBJ2-2 to the DNA end suggests the J call may be wrong. This CDR3 has 16 amino acids. Per the germline V gene, CDR1 is SGHRS and CDR2 is YFSETQ. CDR3 amino acids: CASSLRLAGGAGELFF. Here the CDR3 DNA reads TGCGCCAGCAGCTTGCGACTAGCGGGAGGCGCCGGGGAGCTGTTTTTT.

The chain carries TRBV20-1 and TRBJ1-2; 9 bases fit TRBD1. The CDR3 loop spans 14 amino acids. Germline-derived CDR1 and CDR2 are DFQATT and SNEGSKA (reference sequence). V was clipped by 3 bases and J by 1 base; unmatched bases: 3. The CDR3 DNA reads TGCAGTGCTAGCGGGACAGGGATTAACTATGGCTACACCTTC. Encoded protein: CSASGTGINYGYTF.

The V call is TRBV20-1, the J call TRBJ1-3; tentatively, D is TRBD1 (5 bases). The germline V gene encodes CDR1 DFQATT and CDR2 SNEGSKA (reference sequence). Deletions cut 5 bases from V and 4 bases from J, with 18 bases between. This CDR3 comprises 15 residues. CDR3 coding DNA: TGCAGTGCTGCGAGGGGCAGGTGGGAAGGAAACACCATATATTTT. This codes for CSAARGRWEGNTIYF.

This clonotype has a count of ten or more. The chain links TRBV7-8 to TRBJ1-5; D call uncertain. CDR1 and CDR2 (germline): SGHVS, FQNEAQ. V lost 2 bases, J lost 0 bases, and 17 bases lay in between. This CDR3 has 18 residues. The CDR3 DNA reads as TGTGCCAGCAGCTTATCCGGTGATCCTAAATATAGCAATCAGCCCCAGCATTTT. It specifies CASSLSGDPKYSNQPQHF.

The count of this clonotype is one. The chain is built from TRBV13 and TRBJ1-1; 7 bases align to TRBD1. Trimming took 5 bases from V and 0 from J; bases not matched to a gene: 9. Germline lookup yields CDR1 PRHDT and CDR2 FYEKMQ (reference sequence). CDR3 length: 16 residues. CDR3 DNA: TGTGCCAGCAGCCCACCCTTACAGGGGCTGAACACTGAAGCTTTCTTT. Amino acid sequence: CASSPPLQGLNTEAFF. The variable domain in full, with the rest retrieved from reference TRBV13 and TRBJ1-1, is AAGVIQSPRHLIKEKRETATLKCYPIPRHDTVYWYQQGPGQDPQFLISFYEKMQSDKGSIPDRFSAQQFSDYHSELNMSSLELGDSALYFCASSPPLQGLNTEAFFGQGTRLTVV.